This T cell receptor beta chain stems from a study of cytomegalovirus exposure and HLA in healthy donors. Both 60 Vbeta primers and 13 Jbeta primers went into the PCR. Sequencing was performed with immunoSEQ multiplex PCR; in TCRdb, only in-frame clones are kept and a portion is missing. The profile shows around 50,000 clones, around three quarters of them singletons. The sequence was collected from a man aged 30 to 39 in good health and CMV-seropositive. The sequenced sample was PBMCs.

The CDR3: CASSWGQTGENTTDTQYF. In DNA form, the CDR3 reads TGTGCCAGCAGTTGGGGGCAGACAGGGGAAAATACCACAGATACGCAGTATTTT. This chain links TRBV28 with TRBJ2-3; 8 bases are shared with TRBD1. Germline loops: CDR1 MDHEN, CDR2 SYDVKM. The CDR3 totals 18 residues. Trimming removed 4 bases from V and 2 bases from J; junction bases left unmatched: 14.